Listed here are 11 T cell receptor beta chains from one sample, sequenced in a study of T cell repertoires in cytomegalovirus infection. TCRdb recomputed calls from the reads with MiXCR, one row per CDR3 protein. The sample records over 300,000 distinct CDR3 sequences, 9.5% being singletons. Sequenced sample: PBMCs. Receptor source: a human donor in good health (CMV status not recorded). Some clones in this sample may be carry-over from other donors' samples.

This clonotype came up a few times. This chain connects TRBV30 to TRBJ1-2; D not resolved. Trimming stripped 1 base from V and 3 bases from J, with 12 bases between. The germline gives CDR1 GTSNPN, CDR2 SVGIG (reference sequence). The CDR3 has 14 amino acids. This CDR3 reads CAWSGALMYYGYTF. As DNA, the CDR3 is TGTGCCTGGAGTGGGGCTTTAATGTACTATGGCTACACCTTC.

The sample holds many counts of this clonotype. The genes are TRBV4-2 and TRBJ2-3; 7 bases map to TRBD2. The V and J ends lost 0 bases and 0 bases, in that order; junction bases with no gene match: 6. Per the germline V gene, CDR1 is LGHNA and CDR2 is YNFKEQ. The CDR3 runs to 17 residues. The CDR3 DNA is TGTGCCAGCAGCCAAGATCTAGCGGACCATAGCACAGATACGCAGTATTTT. Amino acid sequence: CASSQDLADHSTDTQYF.

With regard to this clonotype: A single base separates this from a much larger clone, so it may be a read error. V and J are TRBV7-8 and TRBJ2-1, with D possibly TRBD2 on 7 matching bases. Germline CDR1 and CDR2: SGHVS and FQNEAQ. This CDR3 contains 16 residues. The CDR3 DNA reads TGTGCCAGCAGCGCCCCGGGGGGACACTCCTACAATAAGCAGTTCTTC. Amino acid sequence: CASSAPGGHSYNKQFF. The full variable domain, its missing parts supplied by reference TRBV7-8 and TRBJ2-1, is GAGVSQSPRYKVAKRGQDVALRCDPISGHVSLFWYQQALGQGPEFLTYFQNEAQLDKSGLPSDRFFAERPEGSVSTLKIQRTQQEDSAVYLCASSAPGGHSYNKQFFGPGTRLTVL.

The table lists this clonotype with many counts. The gene calls are TRBV7-2 and TRBJ1-6; the D is unclear. The length of the CDR3 is 14 residues. Trimming left V 5 bases short and J 7 bases short, with 12 bases between. Germline loops: CDR1 SGHTA, CDR2 FQGNSA. The CDR3 region has the DNA TGTGCCAGCAGCCCGACCGCTATCAATTCACCCCTCCACTTT. Its protein product is CASSPTAINSPLHF.

This clonotype was observed many times. The rearrangement uses TRBV7-6 and TRBJ2-7, with 9 positions matching TRBD1. Germline-derived CDR1 and CDR2 are SGHVS and FNYEAQ. V dropped 5 bases and J dropped 0; count of bases not matched to a gene: 8. The CDR3 has 16 residues. Here the CDR3 DNA reads TGTGCCAGCAGCAAAACAGGGGGCCCACTCTCCTACGAGCAGTACTTC. As protein: CASSKTGGPLSYEQYF. The whole variable domain, filled in from reference TRBV7-6 and TRBJ2-7, reads GAGVSQSPRYKVTKRGQDVALRCDPISGHVSLYWYRQALGQGPEFLTYFNYEAQQDKSGLPNDRFSAERPEGSISTLTIQRTEQRDSAMYRCASSKTGGPLSYEQYFGPGTRLTVT.

This chain uses TRBV19 with TRBJ1-1; possible D gene TRBD1, 6 bases. Germline assignment: CDR1 LNHDA and CDR2 SQIVND (reference sequence). Trimming pared 3 bases from V and 4 bases from J, leaving 15 bases between. This CDR3 contains 15 residues. In DNA form, the CDR3 reads TGTGCCAGTAGTATTAGGTTTACAGGGTTCACTGAAGCTTTCTTT. It yields the protein CASSIRFTGFTEAFF. Variable domain in full (rest from reference TRBV19 and TRBJ1-1): DGGITQSPKYLFRKEGQNVTLSCEQNLNHDAMYWYRQDPGQGLRLIYYSQIVNDFQKGDIAEGYSVSREKKESFPLTVTSAQKNPTAFYLCASSIRFTGFTEAFFGQGTRLTVV.

This clonotype was recorded at least ten times. This chain links TRBV7-3 with TRBJ2-5; D remains unclear. Germline V gene sequence: CDR1 SGHTA, CDR2 FQGTGA. The CDR3 sequence is 13 residues long. The ends were cut back, 5 bases at V and 1 base at J, with 8 bases in the middle. The CDR3 DNA follows: TGTGCCAGCAGCCCCGCCTCCCAAGAGACCCAGTACTTC. Amino acid sequence: CASSPASQETQYF.

V gene TRBV12-3 or TRBV12-4 combines with J gene TRBJ2-3; 7 nucleotides agree with TRBD1. The CDR3 loop spans 16 amino acids. The junction had 16 bases not matched to a gene; V was cut back by 7 bases and J by 6 bases. The CDR3, as DNA: TGTGCCAGCACCCCTCTCCCCTTACGACAGGGCGATACGCAGTATTTT. Its translation: CASTPLPLRQGDTQYF.

The chain uses TRBV19 and TRBJ2-1; D gene unclear. Trimming cost V 1 base and J 6 bases, with 13 bases left between them. Germline CDR1 is LNHDA and CDR2 is SQIVND (reference sequence). The CDR3 totals 15 residues. This chain's CDR3 is CASSIARTPGNEQFF. The CDR3 DNA follows: TGTGCCAGTAGTATAGCACGGACGCCCGGCAATGAGCAGTTCTTC.

The chain has TRBV9 and TRBJ2-1; 12 bases are a match to TRBD2. The V gene's germline CDR1 is SGDLS and CDR2 YYNGEE. This CDR3 spans 15 amino acids. The V and J ends lost 4 bases and 12 bases, in that order; junction bases with no gene match: 11. CDR3 bases: TGTGCCAGCAGCCTAGGACCTAGCGGGGGGGCGAGGCAGTTCTTC. Protein sequence: CASSLGPSGGARQFF.

This clonotype was detected a few times. V and J are TRBV4-1 and TRBJ2-3; 9 nucleotides match TRBD1. The germline V gene encodes CDR1 MGHRA and CDR2 YSYEKL. V lost 0 bases and J lost 4; bases outside the gene matches: 5. There are 16 residues in the CDR3. CDR3 nucleotides: TGCGCCAGCAGCCAAGAACCGACAGGGGGACCAGATACGCAGTATTTT. Residues: CASSQEPTGGPDTQYF.